This record covers a single T cell receptor beta chain. This clone's antigen is unknown. Within one base of it there is no much larger clone, and no base qualities were kept. Stable Graves' hyperthyroidism was defined as the absence of progression to ophthalmopathy over 18 months of follow-up. Hyperthyroidism patients were newly diagnosed, had a disease duration of under 2 months, and were aged 18 to 65 years. Patients with uncontrolled infections, other autoimmune diseases, pregnancy or lactation were excluded. Clinical symptoms, serum thyroxine and TRAb, thyroid ultrasound, and orbital computed tomography formed the basis for the diagnoses. PBMCs were isolated from about 9.1 ml of fresh peripheral blood by Ficoll-Paque density gradient centrifugation. Total RNA was extracted with Trizol reagent, and quality was checked on an Agilent 2100 Bioanalyzer. Ends trimmed: V by 2 bases, J by 2 bases; bases unmatched to a gene: 10. CDR1 is given as MDHEN and CDR2 as SYDVKM, both from the germline V gene. The CDR3 covers 17 residues, taking in both the cysteine and the phenylalanine. This entry keeps only the CDR3 DNA: 51 bases, framed from base 1.

The TCR beta CDR3 regions were amplified from the RNA transcripts. The TCR CDR3 was subjected to a first round of RT-PCR using the HTBI primer set and the Qiagen OneStep RT-PCR kit. Libraries were constructed in a second round of multiplex PCR, after which size selection and purification were performed. The libraries were sequenced on an Illumina HiSeq2000 using paired-end 100 bp reads. The authors' analysis ran thus. SOAPnuke was used to process the raw data, with reads discarded if the reads contained adapters or uncalled bases, had a mean Phred below 15, or lacked an exact constant-primer or identifier match. COPE v1.2.5 was used to merge the high-quality paired reads, and each unique nucleotide sequence was defined as a clonotype. MiTCR v1.1 was used to align the clonotypes against IMGT TRBV, TRBD and TRBJ reference segments. The analysis was restricted to V-J combinations with a frequency above 0.0001, which together covered 99% to 99.2% of the repertoires. The TCS score was defined as F50 (clonal expansion) divided by E x V (chaos), with BLOSUM62-based TCRdist calculated between CDR3 peptides within each V-J. Welch's t-statistics and random forest reduced roughly 530 V-J features to 13, which were used in a naive Bayes classifier (R e1071). TCRdb reprocessing: public reads trimmed at Q25 with fastp, clones called with MiXCR, in-frame beta chains kept. Entries that share a CDR3 protein sequence are merged under the most common genes and DNA. Here the V and J calls rest on TCRdb's processing, not on the authors' analysis. This sample comprises about 300,000 distinct CDR3 sequences, 16% of them detected only once. Clones ranked in the top ten supply around 34% of the sample.

The data were taken from a study of T cells in Graves' hyperthyroidism and ophthalmopathy (dated by TCRdb to the late 2010s). A note on the overall study: Peripheral blood samples were taken at the time of initial diagnosis, prior to any treatment. Thyroid tissue and blood T-cell repertoires from over 5 Graves' hyperthyroidism patients were also compared in the study. Prospective prediction of ophthalmopathy was tested in an independent validation cohort of about 19 hyperthyroidism patients and 15 to 17 patients who later progressed to ophthalmopathy. The paper describes TCR Vbeta CDR3 sequencing of 140 or so peripheral blood samples, made up of around 41 ophthalmopathy patients, roughly 75 hyperthyroidism patients and roughly 17 progressor patients. After blood sampling, hyperthyroidism patients were treated with methimazole at a starting dose of 30 mg daily, and ophthalmopathy patients were treated with high-dose intravenous methylprednisolone. The 90 to 100 discovery patients were randomly split 7:3 into training and test sets. A discovery cohort of about a hundred patients, 43 with Graves' ophthalmopathy and 57 with stable Graves' hyperthyroidism, was used to find distinguishing TCR V-J signatures.

Broad study findings and their caveats: Blood samples also contained most of the expanded thyroid clonotypes (frequency above 0.001), which suggests that blood repertoires may reflect thyroid immune responses. During validation, the model predicted progression to ophthalmopathy a median of about 6.5 months ahead of onset, with more than 55% sensitivity and less than 85% specificity. A model built on a 13 V-J signature distinguished ophthalmopathy from stable hyperthyroidism, reaching about 88% sensitivity and under 84% specificity in cross-validation and 80%/75% in testing. No statistical method was used to fix the sample size in advance, and group allocation was not hidden from the investigators.

The sequence was collected from a man younger than 40 with Graves' hyperthyroidism. Sequenced input: blood. The rearrangement combines TRBV28 with TRBJ2-3; 7 bases in the middle match TRBD2. Here the CDR3 is given as CASSLPYGLVNTDTQYF. The DNA is as follows: TGTGCCAGCAGTTTACCTTATGGACTAGTTAACACAGATACGCAGTATTTT.